The present entry profiles one T cell receptor beta chain with its context. Original handling: Reference gene primer amplification yielded estimated nucleated cell counts. Repertoires were generated with immunoSEQ multiplex PCR, while TCRdb's copy carries only in-frame clones and drops some. D and trimming come from the DNA, and the V and J calls and clone size come from that table. This table holds roughly 380,000 clones, around 89% found once. The data originate from a study of blood T cell repertoires in COVID-19. Germline CDR1 is KGHSH and CDR2 is LQKENI. Between the trimmed V and J ends, which lost 0 bases and 12 bases, there was a span of 18 bases. The CDR3 sequence is 15 residues long.

This TCR came from a woman in her forties with COVID-19, enrolled during active disease. The sample comprised peripheral blood. The rearrangement uses TRBV18 and TRBJ2-1; no clear D. The CDR3 region has the DNA TGTGCCAGCTCACCACCGTCAGAAACCACCAGTACGCAGTTCTTC. Its translation is CASSPPSETTSTQFF.